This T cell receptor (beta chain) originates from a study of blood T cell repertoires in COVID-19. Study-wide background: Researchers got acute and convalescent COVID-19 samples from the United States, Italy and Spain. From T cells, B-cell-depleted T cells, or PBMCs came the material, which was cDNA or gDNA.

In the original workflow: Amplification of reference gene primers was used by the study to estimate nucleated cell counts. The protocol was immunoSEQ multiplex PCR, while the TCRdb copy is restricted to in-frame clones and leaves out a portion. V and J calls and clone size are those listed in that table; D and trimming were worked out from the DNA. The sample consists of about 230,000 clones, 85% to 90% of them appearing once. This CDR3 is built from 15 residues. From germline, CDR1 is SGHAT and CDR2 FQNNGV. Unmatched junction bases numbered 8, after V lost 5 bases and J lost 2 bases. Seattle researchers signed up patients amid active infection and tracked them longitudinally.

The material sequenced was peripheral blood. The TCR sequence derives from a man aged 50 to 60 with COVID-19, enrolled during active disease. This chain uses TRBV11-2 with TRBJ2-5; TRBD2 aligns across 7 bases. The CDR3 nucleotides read TGTGCCAGCAGCCCAGGACTAGGCGGACAAGAGACCCAGTACTTC. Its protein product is CASSPGLGGQETQYF.